This TCR beta chain was found in a study of response to subunit inactivated influenza vaccine. TCRdb reprocessed the RT-PCR reads via MiXCR and lists one record per CDR3 protein. The table includes about 540,000 distinct CDR3 sequences, roughly a quarter detected once. The sample was also linked to a second study, of T cells expressing NK-cell markers. That report notes: TCR beta cDNA was generated via 5'RACE template switching incorporating UMIs. Seropositivity for HCMV was found in seven of the eight sequenced donors, with one seronegative. Alpha-beta TCR T cells were the sole sorting target in several experiments, owing to an anti-gamma-delta TCR antibody. Among several donors, these clonotypes also ranked first in the CD3+CD56-NKG2C+ fraction.

The sequenced sample was CD4+ T cells sorted from PBMCs, obtained roughly 12 days after vaccination. This clonotype was obtained from a man aged 45-65 years who received an inactivated influenza vaccine.

The CDR3 region has the DNA TGTGCCAGCAGCTCGAGGACTAGCGGGAGTTTTTTCCACAATGAGCAGTTCTTC. The encoded protein is CASSSRTSGSFFHNEQFF. The chain joins TRBV5-5 to TRBJ2-1; the match to TRBD2 covers 13 bases. CDR1 is SGHKS, CDR2 YYEKEE, per germline (reference sequence). The V and J ends lost 3 bases and 5 bases, in that order; junction bases with no gene match: 11. The CDR3 runs to 18 residues.